The 26 T cell receptor beta chains below all came from one sample that was sequenced in a study of molecular identifiers for immune sequencing clone quantification. MiXCR was run by TCRdb on the PCR reads, yielding one entry per CDR3 protein. This sample has about 500,000 distinct CDR3 sequences, with 20% to 25% found just once. Specimen: naive CD8+ T cells from blood, with Jurkat cell RNA spiked in. Documented subset: FACS-sorted CD8+CD4-CCR7+CD45RA+ naive T cells. These receptors were obtained from a human donor in good health. Some libraries in this study had Jurkat cell RNA spiked in.

The gene calls are TRBV20-1 and TRBJ2-1, with TRBD2 identical over 11 bases. V lost 3 bases and J lost 5; bases outside the gene matches: 0. Germline loops: CDR1 DFQATT, CDR2 SNEGSKA (reference sequence). This CDR3 comprises 13 residues. CDR3 DNA: TGCAGTGCTAGGACTAGCGGGAACAATGAGCAGTTCTTC. Its translation is CSARTSGNNEQFF.

This clonotype was found many times. V usage is TRBV11-2 and J usage is TRBJ2-3; possibly TRBD1 for D (5 bases). Trimming cost V 1 base and J 4 bases, with 9 bases left between them. This CDR3 is built from 14 residues. Germline loops: CDR1 SGHAT, CDR2 FQNNGV. CDR3 sequence (DNA): TGTGCCAGCAGCTTAGGGCCCAGGGCAGATACGCAGTATTTT. The encoded protein is CASSLGPRADTQYF.

At least ten counts were recorded for this clonotype. V and J are TRBV4-3 and TRBJ2-7; D gene ambiguous. V lost 0 bases to trimming and J lost 4 bases, with 13 bases between them. The CDR3 is 15 residues long. Germline V CDR1 and CDR2: LGHNA, YSLEER. Written as DNA, the CDR3 is TGCGCCAGCAGCCAAGAACGTCCGGGTTCTTACGAGCAGTACTTC. This translates into CASSQERPGSYEQYF.

This clonotype was picked up a small number of times. The chain couples TRBV6-5 to TRBJ2-3; 7 bases are shared with TRBD1. With 4 bases clipped from V and 0 bases from J, the junction kept 7 bases outside the gene matches. Germline CDR1 MNHEY, CDR2 SVGAGI. There are 16 residues in the CDR3. CDR3 coding DNA: TGTGCCAGCAGTTTTGACAGGGCCTCTAGCACAGATACGCAGTATTTT. This translates into CASSFDRASSTDTQYF.

This clonotype was detected a few times. This chain links TRBV3-1 with TRBJ2-5; 10 nucleotides agree with TRBD2. Trimming cost V 2 bases and J 5 bases; bases outside gene matches: 8. The CDR3 is made up of 16 amino acids. The germline V gene encodes CDR1 LGHDT and CDR2 YNNKEL (reference sequence). CDR3 in amino acids: CASSQPSGGPLETQYF. In DNA form, the CDR3 reads TGTGCCAGCAGCCAACCTAGCGGGGGTCCCCTGGAGACCCAGTACTTC.

This clonotype has a count of ten or more. The chain links TRBV7-9 to TRBJ2-7, with a possible D match to TRBD2 (6 bases). Trimming left V 5 bases short and J 2 bases short, with 19 bases between. Germline V gives CDR1 SEHNR, CDR2 FQNEAQ (reference sequence). The CDR3 is made up of 16 amino acids. CDR3 nucleotide sequence: TGTGCCAGCAGCCTGGTTGATGGGACTGAGACCTACGAGCAGTACTTC. Its protein product is CASSLVDGTETYEQYF.

For this clonotype: Mismatch with germline at one junction end may stem from a read error. The J gene is TRBJ2-7, the V gene TRBV4-3; D gene unclear. Per germline, CDR1 LGHNA and CDR2 YSLEER. The CDR3 is made up of 16 amino acids. Written as DNA, the CDR3 is TGCGCCAGCAGCCAAGAAGGCAGCTCCTTTCCCTACGCGCAGTACTTC. Amino acid sequence: CASSQEGSSFPYAQYF.

The chain links TRBV10-3 to TRBJ1-2, with 8 bases matching TRBD1. The CDR3 loop spans 16 amino acids. The germline CDR1 and CDR2 sequences are ENHRY and SYGVKD. After removal of 0 bases from V and 2 bases from J, the junction contained 5 bases not matched to a gene. The CDR3 protein is CAISESRGQENYGYTF. The CDR3 region has the DNA TGTGCCATCAGTGAGTCGAGGGGACAGGAGAACTATGGCTACACCTTC.

This clonotype has at least ten counts. The J gene is TRBJ2-3, the V gene TRBV7-2, with 7 bases lining up with TRBD1. V trimming: 5 bases; J trimming: 2 bases; junction bases outside the gene matches: 7. Germline CDR1 is SGHTA and CDR2 is FQGNSA. CDR3 length equals 15 residues. The CDR3 nucleotides read TGTGCCAGCAGCCCAACAGGGGCCGCCACAGATACGCAGTATTTT. As protein: CASSPTGAATDTQYF.

This clonotype came up many times. The chain couples TRBV7-9 to TRBJ2-3; 12 bases match TRBD2. The CDR3 totals 17 residues. With 2 bases clipped from V and 1 base from J, the junction kept 4 bases outside the gene matches. Germline-derived CDR1 and CDR2 are SEHNR and FQNEAQ (reference sequence). CDR3 residues: CASSLSGLAGRTDTQYF. The CDR3, as DNA: TGTGCCAGCAGCTTATCCGGACTAGCGGGGCGCACAGATACGCAGTATTTT.

Concerning this clonotype itself: Since no conserved phenylalanine or tryptophan closes the CDR3, a read error is the likely cause. This chain connects TRBV7-9 to TRBJ2-5; 7 bases line up with TRBD2. Per germline, CDR1 SEHNR and CDR2 FQNEAQ (reference sequence). This CDR3 has 20 residues. V was clipped by 2 bases and J by 0 bases; unmatched bases: 18. The DNA for the CDR3 is TGTGCCAGCAGCTTACTAGGCGGGCTAGCGGCTCGCCCCTACCAAGAGACCCAGTACCTC. Translating it yields CASSLLGGLAARPYQETQYL.

This clonotype has a count of ten or more. This chain joins TRBV7-2 and TRBJ2-3; 9 bases are shared with TRBD2. Looked up from germline, CDR1 is SGHTA and CDR2 is FQGNSA. CDR3 length equals 14 residues. Unmatched junction bases numbered 4, after V lost 3 bases and J lost 6 bases. The CDR3, as DNA: TGTGCCAGCAGCTTCGCGGGAGGGCCCGATACGCAGTATTTT. Translation: CASSFAGGPDTQYF.

The sample holds many counts of this clonotype. This chain connects TRBV11-2 to TRBJ2-4; D remains ambiguous. Germline CDR1 and CDR2: SGHAT and FQNNGV. Trimming took off 5 bases at V and 1 base at J, with 12 bases between the two ends. This CDR3 comprises 15 residues. The CDR3 nucleotides read TGTGCCAGCAGCCACTCCCTTCGGGCCAAAAACATTCAGTACTTC. Its translation: CASSHSLRAKNIQYF.

This chain uses TRBV6-2 or TRBV6-3 with TRBJ2-2; 11 positions agree with TRBD2. Germline V lookup: CDR1 MNHEY, CDR2 SVGEGT. With 4 bases clipped from V and 4 bases from J, the junction kept 2 bases outside the gene matches. The CDR3 has 15 amino acids. The CDR3 here is CASSFLAGGTGELFF. The CDR3 DNA reads TGTGCCAGCAGTTTCCTAGCGGGAGGCACCGGGGAGCTGTTTTTT.

The chain links TRBV6-1 to TRBJ2-3; TRBD2 might be the D (5 bases). V lost 2 bases and J lost 4, with 19 bases in between. The CDR3 extends over 17 amino acids. Germline lookup yields CDR1 MNHNS and CDR2 SASEGT. CDR3 bases: TGTGCCAGCAGTGAACCCCCGGACTCACCCACACCAGATACGCAGTATTTT. Encoded protein: CASSEPPDSPTPDTQYF.

Ten or more counts support this clonotype. V and J are TRBV19 and TRBJ2-3; perhaps TRBD1 as D (5 bases). Germline V gives CDR1 LNHDA, CDR2 SQIVND (reference sequence). The ends were cut back, 3 bases at V and 4 bases at J, with 11 bases in the middle. The CDR3 loop spans 14 amino acids. CDR3 nucleotide sequence: TGTGCCAGTAGTATCGGCCTAGGGGCAGATACGCAGTATTTT. Amino acid sequence: CASSIGLGADTQYF.

This clonotype was counted at least ten times. This chain connects TRBV7-9 to TRBJ2-3; D unresolved. Between the trimmed V and J ends, which lost 1 base and 4 bases, there was a span of 3 bases. The CDR3 totals 12 residues. Germline V CDR1 and CDR2: SEHNR, FQNEAQ (reference sequence). DNA of the CDR3: TGTGCCAGCAGCTTAGAGTCAGATACGCAGTATTTT. This sequence encodes CASSLESDTQYF.

This clonotype was detected only a few times. The genes are TRBV2 and TRBJ1-3; no definite D call. Trimming cost V 4 bases and J 0 bases, with 7 bases left between them. The CDR3 spans 14 residues. The germline gives CDR1 SNHLY, CDR2 FYNNEI. The CDR3 spells CASSVRASGNTIYF. The CDR3 DNA reads as TGTGCCAGCAGTGTGAGGGCCTCTGGAAACACCATATATTTT.

This clonotype was seen at least ten times. J is TRBJ1-5 and V is TRBV6-6; D remains ambiguous. Germline V gene data show CDR1 as MNHNY and CDR2 as SVGAGI (reference sequence). This CDR3 has 14 residues. V lost 3 bases and J 5 bases, leaving 11 bases between the germline ends. CDR3 bases: TGTGCCAGCAGTTATTTTATCGGGGATCAGCCCCAGCATTTT. This encodes CASSYFIGDQPQHF.

The CDR3 bases are TGTGCCAGCAGGACCGCGGGGGACGCGCAGAAAGAGACCCAGTACTTC. It yields the protein CASRTAGDAQKETQYF. This chain connects TRBV12-3 or TRBV12-4 to TRBJ2-5; 7 bases match TRBD2. This CDR3 region has 16 residues. V lost 6 bases, J lost 3 bases, and 13 bases stayed unmatched.

Details on this clonotype: This sequence may be a read error, since a much larger clone differs from it by one base. The gene calls are TRBV7-9 and TRBJ2-7; 15 bases are a match to TRBD2. Looked up from germline, CDR1 is SEHNR and CDR2 is FQNEAQ (reference sequence). This CDR3 spans 17 amino acids. This CDR3 is CASSPRTSGRAQYGQYF. The CDR3 nucleotides read TGTGCCAGCAGCCCACGGACTAGCGGGAGGGCCCAGTACGGGCAGTACTTC.

This clonotype has ten or more counts. The chain links TRBV6-2 or TRBV6-3 to TRBJ1-6; 9 positions agree with TRBD1. CDR3 length: 20 amino acids. From germline, CDR1 is MNHEY and CDR2 SVGEGT. The trim removed 6 bases at V and 1 base at J, leaving 16 bases unmatched. The CDR3 DNA sequence: TGTGCCAGCAGGGACAACCGGGACAGGGATGTGGAGTCCTATAATTCACCCCTCCACTTT. It is translated as CASRDNRDRDVESYNSPLHF.

This clonotype was seen a handful of times. The chain combines TRBV20-1 with TRBJ2-1; TRBD2 might be the D (6 bases). The germline V and J ends were trimmed by 3 bases and 3 bases, with 15 bases remaining between them. The CDR3 is 15 amino acids. Germline V lookup: CDR1 DFQATT, CDR2 SNEGSKA (reference sequence). This CDR3 reads CSASLFGGVYNEQFF. The CDR3 region has the DNA TGCAGTGCTAGTCTTTTCGGGGGAGTCTACAATGAGCAGTTCTTC.

On this clonotype itself: This clone may be a read error of a much larger clone one base away. The chain is built from TRBV5-1 and TRBJ2-1; a weak D match, TRBD2 (6 bases). CDR3 length: 15 residues. In germline, CDR1 is SGHRS, CDR2 YFSETQ. Trimming left V 3 bases short and J 3 bases short, with 13 bases between. CDR3 coding DNA: TGCGCCAGCAGCTCCCCGGGGACTGACTACAATGAGCAGTTCTTC. Translated: CASSSPGTDYNEQFF. Looking up the rest from reference TRBV5-1 and TRBJ2-1 gives the full variable domain: KAGVTQTPRYLIKTRGQQVTLSCSPISGHRSVSWYQQTPGQGLQFLFEYFSETQRNKGNFPGRFSGRQFSNSRSEMNVSTLELGDSALYLCASSSPGTDYNEQFFGPGTRLTVL.

The sample holds many counts of this clonotype. This chain uses TRBV25-1 with TRBJ2-5; D is undetermined. V dropped 8 bases and J dropped 5 bases, with 9 bases sitting between them. Germline CDR1 and CDR2: MGHDK and SYGVNS. The CDR3 covers 11 residues. The CDR3 reads CASRGGETQYF. As DNA, the CDR3 is TGTGCCAGCCGAGGTGGCGAGACCCAGTACTTC.

This clonotype appeared many times. The rearrangement joins TRBV29-1 to TRBJ2-7; 10 nucleotides match TRBD2. V lost 2 bases, J lost 1 base, and 8 bases stayed unmatched. The germline gives CDR1 SQVTM, CDR2 ANQGSEA. The CDR3 extends over 16 amino acids. Written as DNA, the CDR3 is TGCAGCGTTGAACTACGCCTAGCGGGAGTATCCTACGAGCAGTACTTC. Translated: CSVELRLAGVSYEQYF.